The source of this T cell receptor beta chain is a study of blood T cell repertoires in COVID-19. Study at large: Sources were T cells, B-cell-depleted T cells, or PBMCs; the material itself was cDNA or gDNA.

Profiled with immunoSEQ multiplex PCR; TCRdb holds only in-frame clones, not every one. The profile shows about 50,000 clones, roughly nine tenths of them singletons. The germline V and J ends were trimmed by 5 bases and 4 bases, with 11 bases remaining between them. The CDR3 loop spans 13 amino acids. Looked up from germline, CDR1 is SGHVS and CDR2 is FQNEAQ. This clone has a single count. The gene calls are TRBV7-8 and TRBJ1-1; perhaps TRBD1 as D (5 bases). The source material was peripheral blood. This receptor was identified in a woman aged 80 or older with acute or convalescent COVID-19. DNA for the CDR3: TGTGCCAGCAGCAGGGGAGGAAGCACTGAAGCTTTCTTT. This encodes CASSRGGSTEAFF.